These T cell receptor beta chains were read from a single sample in a study of blood T cells in healthy people across ages. In TCRdb, the 5' RACE reads were re-called with MiXCR into one record per CDR3 protein. Of roughly 800,000 distinct CDR3 sequences in the sample, 40% to 65% are singletons; the top ten hold 40% to 50%. The material sequenced was blood. These receptors were obtained from a man at least 80 years old in good health. Both conserved end residues are part of each CDR3. Clone size appears in some rows only: once, few, many, or a class for an expanded clone.

>-|TRBV4-2
CASSQEGQGGDTQYF
>-|TRBV7-6
CASSSRQGGNEQYF
>-|TRBV11-1
CASSPRGQGIDNEQFF
>few|TRBV2
CASSIDREATDTQYF
>few|TRBV7-9
CASSSRGLARRNEQFF
>-|TRBV20-1
CSATSGNYNEQYF
>-|TRBV6-6
CASRPLAGAYNEQFF
>-|TRBV4-1
CASMRALGRYAYF
>-|TRBV2
CATTFFDANVLTF
>-|TRBV5-1
CASSSASGQYYEQYF
>few|TRBV5-4
CASSGLLQETQYF
>-|TRBV9
CASSASAARGETQYF
>-|TRBV12-3/TRBV12-4
CASSLAGRPYYEQYF
>-|TRBV5-1
CASSAGLAGIDEQFF
>few|TRBV28
CASSLGIGYTF
>-|TRBV18
CASSAENYGYTF
>-|TRBV5-1
CASSLDDVRDGYAYF
>-|TRBV20-1
CSALDGGNEQFF
>few|TRBV7-3
CASSPGTSGGYTQYF
>-|TRBV6-1
CASSEARDYGYTF
>-|TRBV25-1
CASSLSHIQYF
>few|TRBV5-1
CASSLVGVSYNEQFF
>few|TRBV27
CASRVSTYGYTF
>-|TRBV20-1
CSARPGTANYGYTF
>-|TRBV2
CASARDVNTEAFF
>-|TRBV3-1
CASSPDRGLYSPLHF